The present T cell receptor beta chain was sequenced within a study of cytomegalovirus exposure and HLA in healthy donors. Regarding the study as a whole: Previously analyzed data showed that most TCR beta V segments were productive at a frequency of about 90% or about 30%. Looking again later, the authors saw that most CMV-associated TCR beta chains seemed HLA-restricted. The investigators catalogued 150 to 200 TCR beta chains as cytomegalovirus-associated. For TCR beta chains, V- and J-gene trimming was later linked to a missense DCLRE1C variant.

The CDR3 is 13 amino acids. V dropped 3 bases and J dropped 5 bases, with 10 bases sitting between them. The germline CDR1 and CDR2 sequences are MNHEY and SVGAGI. As regards this clone: No antigen is known for it.

The PCR ran on 60 Vbeta and 13 Jbeta primers. Sequencing used immunoSEQ multiplex PCR; TCRdb keeps in-frame clones, though not all of them. Of 100,000 or so clones listed, 70% to 85% are singletons. Sequenced: PBMCs. This clonotype was sampled from a man aged 30 to 39 in good health and CMV-seropositive. The V gene is TRBV6-5, the J gene TRBJ1-1; D not resolved. The CDR3 coding sequence is TGTGCCAGCAGTTATTTCACGGGAACTGAAGCTTTCTTT. As protein: CASSYFTGTEAFF.